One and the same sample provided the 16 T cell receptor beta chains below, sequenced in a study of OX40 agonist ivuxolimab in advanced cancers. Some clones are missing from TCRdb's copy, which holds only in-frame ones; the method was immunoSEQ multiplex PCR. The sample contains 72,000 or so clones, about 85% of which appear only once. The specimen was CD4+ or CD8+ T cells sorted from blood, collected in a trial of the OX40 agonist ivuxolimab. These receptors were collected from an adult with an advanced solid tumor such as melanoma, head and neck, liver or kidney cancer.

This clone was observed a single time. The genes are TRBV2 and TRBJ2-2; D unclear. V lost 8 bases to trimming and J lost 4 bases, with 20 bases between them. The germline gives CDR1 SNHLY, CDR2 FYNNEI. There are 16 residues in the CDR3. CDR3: CASSIDPRPATGELFF. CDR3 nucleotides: TGTGCCAGCTCTATCGACCCGAGGCCCGCCACCGGGGAGCTGTTTTTT.

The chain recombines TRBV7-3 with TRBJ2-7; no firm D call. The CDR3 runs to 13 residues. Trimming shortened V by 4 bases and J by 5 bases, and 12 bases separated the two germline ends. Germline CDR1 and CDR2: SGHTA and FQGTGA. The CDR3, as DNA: TGTGCCAGCAGCTCCACCGGCTGGAACGAGCAGTACTTC. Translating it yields CASSSTGWNEQYF.

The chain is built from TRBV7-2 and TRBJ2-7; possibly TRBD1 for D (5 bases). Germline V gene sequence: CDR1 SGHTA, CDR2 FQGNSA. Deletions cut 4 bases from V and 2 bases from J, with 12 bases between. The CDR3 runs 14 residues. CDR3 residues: CASSSGIPPYEQYF. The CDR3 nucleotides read TGTGCCAGCAGCTCAGGGATCCCCCCCTACGAGCAGTACTTC.

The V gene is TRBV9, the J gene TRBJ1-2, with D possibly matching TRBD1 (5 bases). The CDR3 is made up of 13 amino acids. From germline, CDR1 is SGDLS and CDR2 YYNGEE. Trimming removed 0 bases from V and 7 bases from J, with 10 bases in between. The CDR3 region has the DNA TGTGCCAGCAGCGTAGCTTTCGGGACTGGCTACACCTTC. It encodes CASSVAFGTGYTF.

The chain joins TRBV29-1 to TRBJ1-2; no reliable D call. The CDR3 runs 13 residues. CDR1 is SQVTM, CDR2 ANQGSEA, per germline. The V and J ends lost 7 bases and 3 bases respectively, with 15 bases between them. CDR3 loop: CSAPDPYYYGYTF. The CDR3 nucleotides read TGCAGCGCCCCGGACCCATATTACTATGGCTACACCTTC.

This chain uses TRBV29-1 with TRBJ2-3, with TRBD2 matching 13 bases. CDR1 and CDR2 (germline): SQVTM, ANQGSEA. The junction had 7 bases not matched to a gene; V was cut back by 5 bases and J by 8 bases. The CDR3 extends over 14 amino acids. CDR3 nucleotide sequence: TGCAGCGTTTGGGGACTAGCGGGACGTGGTACGCAGTATTTT. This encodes CSVWGLAGRGTQYF.

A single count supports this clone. The DNA for the CDR3 is TGTGCCAGCAGTGAATCCGGGACGGCGCACGGGGCCAACGTCCTGACTTTC. This codes for CASSESGTAHGANVLTF. The V gene is TRBV6-1, the J gene TRBJ2-6, with D tentatively TRBD1 or TRBD2 (5 bases each). Germline CDR1 MNHNS, CDR2 SASEGT. With 2 bases removed from V and 4 bases from J, the gap between germline ends came to 15 bases. The CDR3 has 17 residues.

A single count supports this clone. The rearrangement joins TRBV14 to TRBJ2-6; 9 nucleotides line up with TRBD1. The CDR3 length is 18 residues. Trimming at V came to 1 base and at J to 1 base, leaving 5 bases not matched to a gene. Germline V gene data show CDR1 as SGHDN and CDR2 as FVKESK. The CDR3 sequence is CASSQAGTGSSGANVLTF. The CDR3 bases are TGTGCCAGCAGCCAAGCCGGGACAGGGAGTTCTGGGGCCAACGTCCTGACTTTC.

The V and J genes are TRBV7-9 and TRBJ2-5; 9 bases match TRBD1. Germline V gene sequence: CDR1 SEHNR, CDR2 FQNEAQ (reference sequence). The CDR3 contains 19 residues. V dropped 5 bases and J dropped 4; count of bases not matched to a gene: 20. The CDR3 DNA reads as TGTGCCAGCAGCCCCCGACGGCAAGGAGTGACAGGGGGGGGAGAGACCCAGTACTTC. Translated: CASSPRRQGVTGGGETQYF.

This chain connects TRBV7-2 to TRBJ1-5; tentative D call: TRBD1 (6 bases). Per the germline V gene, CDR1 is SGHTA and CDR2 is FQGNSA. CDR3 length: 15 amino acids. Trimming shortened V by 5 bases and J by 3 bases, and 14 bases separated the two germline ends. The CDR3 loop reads CASSGGSMDNQPQHF. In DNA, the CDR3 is TGTGCCAGCAGCGGGGGCAGTATGGACAATCAGCCCCAGCATTTT.

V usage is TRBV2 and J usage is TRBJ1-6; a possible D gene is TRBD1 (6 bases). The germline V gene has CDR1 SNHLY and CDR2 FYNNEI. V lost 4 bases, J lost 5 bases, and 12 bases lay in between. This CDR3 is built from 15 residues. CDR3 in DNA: TGTGCCAGCAGTGGCCCGGACAGAAATAATTCACCCCTCCACTTT. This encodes CASSGPDRNNSPLHF.

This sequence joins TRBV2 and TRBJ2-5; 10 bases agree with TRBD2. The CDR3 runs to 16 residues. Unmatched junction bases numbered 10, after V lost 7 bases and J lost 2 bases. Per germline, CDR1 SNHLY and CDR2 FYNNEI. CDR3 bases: TGTGCCAGCATCTGGCTAGCGGGGGTCACACAAGAGACCCAGTACTTC. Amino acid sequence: CASIWLAGVTQETQYF.

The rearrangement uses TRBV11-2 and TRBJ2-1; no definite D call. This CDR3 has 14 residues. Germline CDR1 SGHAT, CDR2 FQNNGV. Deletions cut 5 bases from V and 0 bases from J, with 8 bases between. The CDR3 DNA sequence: TGTGCCAGCAGCCCTCGGCGCTCCTACAATGAGCAGTTCTTC. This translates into CASSPRRSYNEQFF.

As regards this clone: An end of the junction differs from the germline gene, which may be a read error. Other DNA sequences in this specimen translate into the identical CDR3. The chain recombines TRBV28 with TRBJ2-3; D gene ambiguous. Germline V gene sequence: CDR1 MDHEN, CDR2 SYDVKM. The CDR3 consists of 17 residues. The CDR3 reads CASSQQVPDPSTDTQYF. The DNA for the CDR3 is TGTGCCAGCAGCCAACAAGTGCCGGATCCGAGCACGGATACGCAGTATTTT.

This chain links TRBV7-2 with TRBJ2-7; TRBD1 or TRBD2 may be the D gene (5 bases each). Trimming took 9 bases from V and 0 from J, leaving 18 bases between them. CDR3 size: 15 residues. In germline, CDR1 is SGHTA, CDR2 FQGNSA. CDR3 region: CASRGSRGASYEQYF. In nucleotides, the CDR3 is TGTGCCAGTAGGGGTTCTCGAGGGGCCTCCTACGAGCAGTACTTC.

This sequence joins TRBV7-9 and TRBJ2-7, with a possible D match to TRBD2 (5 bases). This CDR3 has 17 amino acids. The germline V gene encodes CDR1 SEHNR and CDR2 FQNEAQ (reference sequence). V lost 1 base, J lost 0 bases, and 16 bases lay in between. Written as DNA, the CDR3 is TGTGCCAGCAGCTTAGTTGTGGGCCTGGACTTCTCCTACGAGCAGTACTTC. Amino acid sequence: CASSLVVGLDFSYEQYF.